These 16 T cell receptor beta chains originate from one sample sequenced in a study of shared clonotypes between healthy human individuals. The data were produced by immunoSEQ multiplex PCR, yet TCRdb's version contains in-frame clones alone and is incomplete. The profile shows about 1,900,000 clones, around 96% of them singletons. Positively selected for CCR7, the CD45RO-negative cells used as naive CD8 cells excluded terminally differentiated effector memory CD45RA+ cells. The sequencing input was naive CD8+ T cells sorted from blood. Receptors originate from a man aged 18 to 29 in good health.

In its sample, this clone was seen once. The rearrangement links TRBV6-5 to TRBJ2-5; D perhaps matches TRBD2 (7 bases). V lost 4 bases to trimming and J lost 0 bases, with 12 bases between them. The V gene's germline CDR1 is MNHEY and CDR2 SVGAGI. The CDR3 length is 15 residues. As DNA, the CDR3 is TGTGCCAGCAGTTTTCGCGGGGGCAACCAAGAGACCCAGTACTTC. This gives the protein CASSFRGGNQETQYF.

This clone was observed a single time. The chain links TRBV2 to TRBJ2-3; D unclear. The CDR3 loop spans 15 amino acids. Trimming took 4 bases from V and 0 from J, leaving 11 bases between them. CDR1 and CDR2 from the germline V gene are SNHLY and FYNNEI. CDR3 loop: CASSVDGTSTDTQYF. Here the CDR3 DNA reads TGTGCCAGCAGTGTAGACGGAACTAGCACAGATACGCAGTATTTT.

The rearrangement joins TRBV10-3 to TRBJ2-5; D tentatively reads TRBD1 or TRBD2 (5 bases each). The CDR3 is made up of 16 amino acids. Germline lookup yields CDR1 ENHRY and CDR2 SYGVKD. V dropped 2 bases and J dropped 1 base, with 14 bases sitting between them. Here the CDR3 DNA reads TGTGCCATCAGTGAGGCCCGAGGGGACCCCCAAGAGACCCAGTACTTC. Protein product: CAISEARGDPQETQYF.

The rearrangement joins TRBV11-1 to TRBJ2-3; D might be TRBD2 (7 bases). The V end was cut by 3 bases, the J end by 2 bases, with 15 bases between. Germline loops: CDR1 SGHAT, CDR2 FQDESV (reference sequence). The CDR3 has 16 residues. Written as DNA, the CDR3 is TGTGCCAGCAGCTTGGACCGGGGGGACATCACAGATACGCAGTATTTT. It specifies CASSLDRGDITDTQYF.

The DNA of the CDR3 is TGTGCCACCAGCAGAGGTGCAGGGTCCTACGAGCAGTACTTC. Translation: CATSRGAGSYEQYF. V and J are TRBV15 and TRBJ2-7; perhaps TRBD1 as D (5 bases). CDR3 length: 14 amino acids. With 1 base removed from V and 1 base from J, the gap between germline ends came to 8 bases. Germline V gives CDR1 LNHNV, CDR2 YYDKDF (reference sequence).

As DNA, the CDR3 is TGCGCCAGCAGCCCCACGGGGGTAGCTAACTATGGCTACACCTTC. Translation gives CASSPTGVANYGYTF. The chain carries TRBV4-1 and TRBJ1-2, with D possibly being TRBD1 (5 bases). This CDR3 comprises 15 residues. The V end lost 4 bases, the J end lost 0 bases, and 12 bases lay between the germline ends. The germline CDR1 and CDR2 sequences are MGHRA and YSYEKL.

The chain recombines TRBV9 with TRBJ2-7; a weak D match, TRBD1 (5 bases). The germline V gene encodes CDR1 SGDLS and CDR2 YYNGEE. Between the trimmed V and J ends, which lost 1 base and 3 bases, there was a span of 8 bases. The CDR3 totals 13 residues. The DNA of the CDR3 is TGTGCCAGCAGCGTACAAGGGGACTACGAGCAGTACTTC. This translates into CASSVQGDYEQYF.

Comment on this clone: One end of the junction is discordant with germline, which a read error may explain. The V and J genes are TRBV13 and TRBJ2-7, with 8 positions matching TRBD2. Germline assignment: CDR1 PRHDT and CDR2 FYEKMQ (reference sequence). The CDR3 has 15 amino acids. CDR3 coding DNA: TGTGCCAGCAGCCCAAGGGGACTAGACTCCAACGAGCAGTACTTC. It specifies CASSPRGLDSNEQYF.

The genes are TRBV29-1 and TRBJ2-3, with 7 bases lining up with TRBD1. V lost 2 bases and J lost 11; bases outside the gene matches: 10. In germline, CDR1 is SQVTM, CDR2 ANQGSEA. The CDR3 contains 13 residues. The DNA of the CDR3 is TGCAGCGTTGAACCTGACAGGGCCGTGGAGCAGTATTTT. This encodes CSVEPDRAVEQYF.

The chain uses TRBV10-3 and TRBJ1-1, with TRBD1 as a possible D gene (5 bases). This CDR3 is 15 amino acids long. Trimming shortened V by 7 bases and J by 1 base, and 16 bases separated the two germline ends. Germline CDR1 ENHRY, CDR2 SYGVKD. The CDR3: CAIKHFRRGNTEAFF. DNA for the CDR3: TGTGCCATCAAACATTTCCGTAGGGGGAACACTGAAGCTTTCTTT.

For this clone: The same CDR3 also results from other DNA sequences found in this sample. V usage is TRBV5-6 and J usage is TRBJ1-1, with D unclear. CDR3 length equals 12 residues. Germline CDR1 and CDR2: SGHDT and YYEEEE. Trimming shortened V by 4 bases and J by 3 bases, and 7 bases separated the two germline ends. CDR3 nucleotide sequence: TGTGCCAGCAGCATAGGAGACACTGAAGCTTTCTTT. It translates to CASSIGDTEAFF. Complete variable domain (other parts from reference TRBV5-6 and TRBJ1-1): DAGVTQSPTHLIKTRGQQVTLRCSPKSGHDTVSWYQQALGQGPQFIFQYYEEEERQRGNFPDRFSGHQFPNYSSELNVNALLLGDSALYLCASSIGDTEAFFGQGTRLTVV.

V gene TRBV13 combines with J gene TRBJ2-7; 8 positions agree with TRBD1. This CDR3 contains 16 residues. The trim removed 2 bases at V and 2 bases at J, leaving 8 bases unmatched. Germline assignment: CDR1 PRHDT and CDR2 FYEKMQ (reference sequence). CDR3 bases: TGTGCCAGCAGCTTACCCCAGGGGGCAGCGGCCTACGAGCAGTACTTC. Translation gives CASSLPQGAAAYEQYF.

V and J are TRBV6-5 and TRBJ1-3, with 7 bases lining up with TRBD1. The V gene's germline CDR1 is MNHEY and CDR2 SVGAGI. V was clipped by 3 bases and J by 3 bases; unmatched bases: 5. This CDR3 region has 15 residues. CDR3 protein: CASSYTGARGNTIYF. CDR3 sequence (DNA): TGTGCCAGCAGTTATACAGGGGCGCGTGGAAACACCATATATTTT.

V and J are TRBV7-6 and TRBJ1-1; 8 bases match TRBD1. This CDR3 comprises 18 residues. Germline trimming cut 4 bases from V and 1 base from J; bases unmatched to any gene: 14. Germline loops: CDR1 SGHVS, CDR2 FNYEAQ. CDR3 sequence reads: CASSSIPGQDISNTEAFF. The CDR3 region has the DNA TGTGCCAGCAGCTCAATTCCGGGACAGGACATCTCGAACACTGAAGCTTTCTTT. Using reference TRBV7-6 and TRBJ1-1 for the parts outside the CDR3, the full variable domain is GAGVSQSPRYKVTKRGQDVALRCDPISGHVSLYWYRQALGQGPEFLTYFNYEAQQDKSGLPNDRFSAERPEGSISTLTIQRTEQRDSAMYRCASSSIPGQDISNTEAFFGQGTRLTVV.

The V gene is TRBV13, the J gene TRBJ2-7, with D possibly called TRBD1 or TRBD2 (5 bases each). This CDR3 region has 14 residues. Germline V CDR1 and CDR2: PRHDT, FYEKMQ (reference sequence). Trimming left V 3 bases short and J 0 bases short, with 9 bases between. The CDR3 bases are TGTGCCAGCAGCTTCTGGGGGAGCTCCTACGAGCAGTACTTC. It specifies CASSFWGSSYEQYF.

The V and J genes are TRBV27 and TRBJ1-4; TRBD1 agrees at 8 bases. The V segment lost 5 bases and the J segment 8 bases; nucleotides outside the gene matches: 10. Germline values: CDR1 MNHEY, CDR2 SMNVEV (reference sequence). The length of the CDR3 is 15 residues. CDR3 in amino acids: CASSPWTGMGEKLFF. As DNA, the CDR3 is TGTGCCAGCAGTCCCTGGACAGGGATGGGGGAAAAACTGTTTTTT.